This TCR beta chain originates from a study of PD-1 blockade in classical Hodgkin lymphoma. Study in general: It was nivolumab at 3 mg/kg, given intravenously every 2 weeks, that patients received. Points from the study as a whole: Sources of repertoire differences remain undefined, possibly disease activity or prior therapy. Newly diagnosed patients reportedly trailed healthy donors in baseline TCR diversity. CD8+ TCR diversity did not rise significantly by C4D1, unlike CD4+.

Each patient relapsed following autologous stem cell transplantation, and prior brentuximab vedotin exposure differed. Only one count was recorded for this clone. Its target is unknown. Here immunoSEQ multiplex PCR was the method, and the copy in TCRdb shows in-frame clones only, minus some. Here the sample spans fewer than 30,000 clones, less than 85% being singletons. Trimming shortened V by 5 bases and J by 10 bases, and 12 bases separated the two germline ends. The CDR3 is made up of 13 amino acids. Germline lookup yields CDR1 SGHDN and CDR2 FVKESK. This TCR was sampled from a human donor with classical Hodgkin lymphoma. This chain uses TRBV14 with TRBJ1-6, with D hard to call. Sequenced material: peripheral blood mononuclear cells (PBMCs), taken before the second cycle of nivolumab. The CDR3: CASSFVQGSPLHF. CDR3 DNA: TGTGCCAGCAGCTTCGTACAAGGCTCACCCCTCCACTTT.